Listed here is a single T cell receptor beta chain. Its antigen is still unknown. These data originate in a study of T cell repertoires in cytomegalovirus infection. MiXCR, run by TCRdb on the reads, gives a single entry per CDR3 protein. The sample includes approximately 500,000 distinct CDR3 sequences, approximately 17% of them seen just once. V lost 6 bases to trimming and J lost 1 base; unmatched junction nucleotides: 0. The V gene's germline CDR1 is MNHEY and CDR2 SMNVEV (reference sequence). This CDR3 has 13 amino acids. Study-level findings and limits: Cumulative frequency (of public TCR beta family members) identified carriers of CMV plus the relevant HLA. HLA-C-restricted TCR beta clonotypes specific for CMV led the ex vivo response.

The clonotype comes from a human donor in good health (CMV status not recorded). Some clones in this sample may be carry-over from other donors' samples. The chain joins TRBV27 to TRBJ2-7; TRBD2 matches at 10 bases. The sequenced sample was CD8+ T cells from PBMCs. CDR3 nucleotides: TGTGCCAGCAGACTAGCGGGGTCCTACGAGCAGTACTTC. Translated, it gives CASRLAGSYEQYF.